These 32 T cell receptor beta chains originate from one sample sequenced in a study of early T cells in non-severe SARS-CoV-2 infection. One entry per CDR3 protein, called by TCRdb with MiXCR from the 5' RACE reads. The repertoire holds roughly 80,000 distinct CDR3 sequences, with around an eighth as singletons. Sequencing input: whole blood. These receptors all come from an adult who was a healthcare worker with PCR-confirmed SARS-CoV-2 infection or an uninfected control (not recorded which).

In its sample, this clonotype was seen many times. The chain joins TRBV12-3 or TRBV12-4 to TRBJ2-3; TRBD1 might be the D (7 bases). The V end lost 4 bases, the J end lost 3 bases, and 11 bases lay between the germline ends. The CDR3 is 14 amino acids. The CDR3 DNA follows: TGTGCCAGCAGTTCACAGGGGAGGACAGATACGCAGTATTTT. Its translation is CASSSQGRTDTQYF.

The CDR3 nucleotides are TGTGCCAGCTCTCTCGACAGGGCTAATTCACCCCTCCACTTT. Amino acids: CASSLDRANSPLHF. The chain recombines TRBV18 with TRBJ1-6; 7 bases match TRBD1. J gave up 6 bases and V 6 bases, and 5 bases lay outside the gene matches. The CDR3 runs 14 residues. CDR1 is KGHSH, CDR2 LQKENI, per germline.

This chain uses TRBV6-2 or TRBV6-3 with TRBJ2-3; D may be TRBD2 (5 bases). Trimming took off 5 bases at V and 4 bases at J, with 10 bases between the two ends. This CDR3 comprises 13 residues. Germline assignment: CDR1 MNHEY and CDR2 SVGEGT. The CDR3 sequence: CASSEVGADTQYF. Here the CDR3 DNA reads TGTGCCAGCAGTGAGGTCGGGGCAGATACGCAGTATTTT.

The genes are TRBV18 and TRBJ2-1; D gene unclear. This CDR3 is 16 amino acids long. The germline V gene encodes CDR1 KGHSH and CDR2 LQKENI. Trimming took off 0 bases at V and 0 bases at J, with 9 bases between the two ends. The CDR3 nucleotides read TGTGCCAGCTCACCACCCCGCACGAGCTCCTACAATGAGCAGTTCTTC. Residues: CASSPPRTSSYNEQFF.

The CDR3 nucleotides read TGCAGCGTTGAAGATCCAGGAGGGGGTGAAAAACTGTTTTTT. Encoded protein: CSVEDPGGGEKLFF. The chain has TRBV29-1 and TRBJ1-4; D possibly corresponds to TRBD1 (6 bases). CDR1 SQVTM and CDR2 ANQGSEA come from the germline V gene. V lost 0 bases to trimming and J lost 7 bases, with 12 bases between them. This CDR3 region has 14 residues. The whole variable domain, remainder taken from reference TRBV29-1 and TRBJ1-4, is SAVISQKPSRDICQRGTSLTIQCQVDSQVTMMFWYRQQPGQSLTLIATANQGSEATYESGFVIDKFPISRPNLTFSTLTVSNMSPEDSSIYLCSVEDPGGGEKLFFGSGTQLSVL.

The chain combines TRBV6-1 with TRBJ1-5; 10 bases fit TRBD1. V gave up 6 bases and J gave up 6 bases; unmatched junction bases: 2. CDR3 length: 13 residues. The germline V gene encodes CDR1 MNHNS and CDR2 SASEGT. CDR3 in amino acids: CASSWDRGQPQHF. CDR3 sequence (DNA): TGTGCCAGCAGCTGGGACAGGGGTCAGCCCCAGCATTTT.

This clonotype was picked up a small number of times. The chain recombines TRBV2 with TRBJ1-5; TRBD1 might be the D (6 bases). The germline V and J ends were trimmed by 6 bases and 6 bases, with 18 bases remaining between them. The CDR3 is made up of 15 amino acids. The V gene's germline CDR1 is SNHLY and CDR2 FYNNEI. CDR3 coding DNA: TGTGCCAGCAGCATAGGGCAGGGGCTGAGTCAGCCCCAGCATTTT. It is translated as CASSIGQGLSQPQHF.

The chain is built from TRBV4-1 and TRBJ1-1, with a weak D call TRBD1 (5 bases). The CDR3 is made up of 15 amino acids. The ends were cut back, 2 bases at V and 1 base at J, with 11 bases in the middle. Germline CDR1 is MGHRA and CDR2 is YSYEKL. The CDR3 DNA is TGCGCCAGCAGCCAAAGACTTAGGGGGAACACTGAAGCTTTCTTT. As protein: CASSQRLRGNTEAFF.

This clonotype was counted between two and nine times. CDR3 sequence reads: CASSFSARERTEAFF. The CDR3 nucleotides are TGTGCCAGCAGCTTCTCGGCAAGAGAGAGGACTGAAGCTTTCTTT. This chain connects TRBV5-5 to TRBJ1-1; D remains unclear. The CDR3 has 15 residues. V dropped 2 bases and J dropped 5 bases, with 16 bases sitting between them. Germline V gene lookup returns CDR1 SGHKS and CDR2 YYEKEE (reference sequence). The full variable domain, with the rest looked up from reference TRBV5-5 and TRBJ1-1, is DAGVTQSPTHLIKTRGQQVTLRCSPISGHKSVSWYQQVLGQGPQFIFQYYEKEERGRGNFPDRFSARQFPNYSSELNVNALLLGDSALYLCASSFSARERTEAFFGQGTRLTVV.

This clonotype has just a few counts. V and J are TRBV18 and TRBJ1-2, with unresolved D. Germline-derived CDR1 and CDR2 are KGHSH and LQKENI. V lost 2 bases to trimming and J lost 3 bases, with 7 bases between them. This CDR3 spans 13 amino acids. The CDR3 reads CASSPAGDYGYTF. In DNA form, the CDR3 reads TGTGCCAGCTCACCAGCAGGAGACTATGGCTACACCTTC.

The rearrangement joins TRBV7-9 to TRBJ2-7; possible D gene TRBD2, 6 bases. Trimming stripped 5 bases from V and 1 base from J, with 9 bases between. Germline values: CDR1 SEHNR, CDR2 FQNEAQ (reference sequence). This CDR3 is built from 13 residues. This chain's CDR3 is CASSQSGSYEQYF. In nucleotides, the CDR3 is TGTGCCAGCAGCCAGAGCGGGTCCTACGAGCAGTACTTC.

The CDR3 nucleotides read TGCAGTGCTGGCAGAATAGCCAAAAACATTCAGTACTTC. This codes for CSAGRIAKNIQYF. The rearrangement uses TRBV20-1 and TRBJ2-4; D unresolved. The germline CDR1 and CDR2 sequences are DFQATT and SNEGSKA (reference sequence). Trimming shortened V by 5 bases and J by 0 bases, and 8 bases separated the two germline ends. This CDR3 has 13 amino acids.

The genes are TRBV10-3 and TRBJ1-4; unclear D gene. The length of the CDR3 is 12 residues. V was pared by 6 bases and J by 8 bases, with 10 bases between. Germline V CDR1 and CDR2: ENHRY, SYGVKD. The CDR3 nucleotides read TGTGCCATCAGGGGTACTGGAGAAAAACTGTTTTTT. It codes for CAIRGTGEKLFF.

This clonotype was counted many times. The J gene is TRBJ2-3, the V gene TRBV7-9; D perhaps matches TRBD1 (5 bases). Germline V CDR1 and CDR2: SEHNR, FQNEAQ (reference sequence). The CDR3 contains 15 residues. V lost 0 bases and J 0 bases, leaving 7 bases between the germline ends. The CDR3 DNA reads TGTGCCAGCAGCTTAGCGACAGCCAGCACAGATACGCAGTATTTT. Protein product: CASSLATASTDTQYF.

The sample holds many counts of this clonotype. The chain links TRBV6-6 to TRBJ1-1, with D tentatively TRBD1 (6 bases). Germline-derived CDR1 and CDR2 are MNHNY and SVGAGI (reference sequence). V gave up 5 bases and J gave up 5 bases, with 12 bases separating them. The CDR3 length is 13 residues. The CDR3 loop is CASSLQGRTEAFF. Written as DNA, the CDR3 is TGTGCCAGCAGTCTTCAGGGGCGGACTGAAGCTTTCTTT.

This clonotype was counted ten times or more. The CDR3 protein is CLGTGDYNEQFF. The DNA for the CDR3 is TGCTTGGGGACAGGGGACTACAATGAGCAGTTCTTC. This rearrangement joins TRBV29-1 to TRBJ2-1, with TRBD1 matching 10 bases. Germline V gene lookup returns CDR1 SQVTM and CDR2 ANQGSEA. The CDR3 loop spans 12 amino acids.

This sequence joins TRBV29-1 and TRBJ2-7; D may be TRBD2 (5 bases). Germline assignment: CDR1 SQVTM and CDR2 ANQGSEA. V lost 8 bases and J 4 bases, leaving 15 bases between the germline ends. The CDR3 loop spans 12 amino acids. Here the CDR3 DNA reads TGCAGCATCCGCCGGGAAGGGTACGAGCAGTACTTC. Translating it yields CSIRREGYEQYF.

To note about this clonotype: The germline gene is not matched at one end of the junction; a read error may be the cause. This chain joins TRBV5-5 and TRBJ2-1; 16 bases are a match to TRBD2. This CDR3 is built from 15 residues. CDR1 is SGHKS and CDR2 is YYEKEE in the germline V gene (reference sequence). As DNA, the CDR3 is TGTGTCAGCAGCTCACCGGGACTAGCGGGAGGGCCTGAGTTCTTC. Encoded protein: CVSSSPGLAGGPEFF.

This clonotype has a single count. With a much larger clone just one base away, this may be a read error. J is TRBJ2-3 and V is TRBV18, with TRBD1 identical over 9 bases. V lost 4 bases, J lost 7 bases, and 9 bases stayed unmatched. The CDR3 runs to 15 residues. CDR1 and CDR2 from the germline V gene are KGHSH and LQKENI. This CDR3 is CASSLPGQGLHTQYF. The DNA for the CDR3 is TGTGCCAGCTCACTACCGGGACAGGGCCTCCATACGCAGTATTTT.

This clonotype showed up many times. The chain couples TRBV29-1 to TRBJ2-2, with D perhaps matching TRBD1 or TRBD2 (6 bases each). Germline V gene lookup returns CDR1 SQVTM and CDR2 ANQGSEA. This CDR3 comprises 14 residues. Trimming took off 7 bases at V and 6 bases at J, with 18 bases between the two ends. Here the CDR3 reads CSAQPYGGAGELFF. The CDR3 nucleotides read TGCAGCGCACAGCCGTACGGGGGCGCCGGGGAGCTGTTTTTT.

This clonotype occurred many times. The J gene is TRBJ2-2, the V gene TRBV7-6; possible D gene TRBD2, 5 bases. V lost 4 bases and J lost 7, with 7 bases in between. The germline gives CDR1 SGHVS, CDR2 FNYEAQ. This CDR3 region has 12 residues. For the CDR3, the DNA is TGTGCCAGCAGCTCCGGGATCGGGGAGCTGTTTTTT. Translation: CASSSGIGELFF. Together with reference TRBV7-6 and TRBJ2-2, the CDR3 gives the full variable domain: GAGVSQSPRYKVTKRGQDVALRCDPISGHVSLYWYRQALGQGPEFLTYFNYEAQQDKSGLPNDRFSAERPEGSISTLTIQRTEQRDSAMYRCASSSGIGELFFGEGSRLTVL.

This clonotype was counted between two and nine times. The CDR3 here is CASRGLVGNEQFF. CDR3 DNA: TGTGCCAGCCGAGGACTAGTGGGCAATGAGCAGTTCTTC. The chain has TRBV2 and TRBJ2-1, with 7 bases lining up with TRBD2. Germline CDR1 SNHLY, CDR2 FYNNEI. The CDR3 has 13 amino acids. V shed 8 bases and J 6 bases; nucleotides not matched to a gene: 7. Variable domain in full (rest from reference TRBV2 and TRBJ2-1): EPEVTQTPSHQVTQMGQEVILRCVPISNHLYFYWYRQILGQKVEFLVSFYNNEISEKSEIFDDQFSVERPDGSNFTLKIRSTKLEDSAMYFCASRGLVGNEQFFGPGTRLTVL.

This clonotype was counted between two and nine times. The chain recombines TRBV7-3 with TRBJ2-1, with D possibly TRBD2 on 6 matching bases. The CDR3 length is 16 residues. V was clipped by 2 bases and J by 7 bases, with 18 bases between them. Germline assignment: CDR1 SGHTA and CDR2 FQGTGA. This CDR3 reads CASSLEGGEHRNEQFF. As DNA, the CDR3 is TGTGCCAGCAGCTTAGAAGGCGGGGAACATAGGAATGAGCAGTTCTTC.

This clonotype turned up a few times. The CDR3 reads CSVEGVGNTEAFF. The CDR3 DNA reads TGCAGCGTTGAAGGGGTTGGGAACACTGAAGCTTTCTTT. The chain links TRBV29-1 to TRBJ1-1, with no clear D. From germline, CDR1 is SQVTM and CDR2 ANQGSEA. CDR3 length: 13 residues. Trimming pared 1 base from V and 1 base from J, leaving 7 bases between.

The table lists this clonotype with many counts. The chain recombines TRBV12-3 or TRBV12-4 with TRBJ2-1; D is uncertain. V was clipped by 2 bases and J by 0 bases, with 8 bases between them. The CDR3 runs 15 residues. Written as DNA, the CDR3 is TGTGCCAGCAGTTTAAACGGCAACTCCTACAATGAGCAGTTCTTC. Protein product: CASSLNGNSYNEQFF.

This clonotype has a handful of counts. This chain joins TRBV6-1 and TRBJ2-1; 9 bases fit TRBD1. Germline CDR1 is MNHNS and CDR2 is SASEGT. The V segment lost 2 bases and the J segment 6 bases; nucleotides outside the gene matches: 8. There are 16 residues in the CDR3. CDR3 in amino acids: CASSERGQGLFNEQFF. For the CDR3, the DNA is TGTGCCAGCAGTGAAAGGGGACAGGGCCTTTTCAATGAGCAGTTCTTC.

This clonotype was recorded at least ten times. This rearrangement joins TRBV4-2 to TRBJ2-7; weak D call: TRBD2 (5 bases). Trimming removed 1 base from V and 5 bases from J, with 12 bases in between. Germline V gene sequence: CDR1 LGHNA, CDR2 YNFKEQ. CDR3 length: 14 amino acids. The CDR3 nucleotides are TGTGCCAGCAGCCAAGTCGAGGGAGTACACGAGCAGTACTTC. As protein: CASSQVEGVHEQYF.

This clonotype was picked up many times. The V and J genes are TRBV20-1 and TRBJ1-1, with a weak D call TRBD1 (6 bases). Deletions cut 4 bases from V and 8 bases from J, with 17 bases between. CDR1 and CDR2 (germline): DFQATT, SNEGSKA (reference sequence). The CDR3 spans 13 residues. The CDR3 DNA reads TGCAGTGCTATGAGGGGGATCCCCACGGAAGCTTTCTTT. Translated, it gives CSAMRGIPTEAFF.

V is TRBV7-9 and J is TRBJ2-5, with TRBD2 matching 14 bases. Losses at the gene ends were 3 bases for V and 1 base for J; bases not matched to a gene: 7. The CDR3 contains 18 residues. The germline V gene has CDR1 SEHNR and CDR2 FQNEAQ (reference sequence). CDR3 loop: CASSFGTSGSYPQETQYF. Here the CDR3 DNA reads TGTGCCAGCAGCTTTGGGACTAGCGGGAGCTACCCCCAAGAGACCCAGTACTTC.

The chain couples TRBV7-6 to TRBJ2-2; 11 nucleotides align to TRBD2. CDR3 length: 15 residues. The germline V gene encodes CDR1 SGHVS and CDR2 FNYEAQ. The trim removed 5 bases at V and 6 bases at J, leaving 5 bases unmatched. CDR3 residues: CASSQTSGVAGELFF. The CDR3 DNA follows: TGTGCCAGCAGCCAGACTAGCGGGGTCGCCGGGGAGCTGTTTTTT. The whole variable domain, remainder taken from reference TRBV7-6 and TRBJ2-2, is GAGVSQSPRYKVTKRGQDVALRCDPISGHVSLYWYRQALGQGPEFLTYFNYEAQQDKSGLPNDRFSAERPEGSISTLTIQRTEQRDSAMYRCASSQTSGVAGELFFGEGSRLTVL.

This rearrangement joins TRBV29-1 to TRBJ2-5, with 7 bases fitting TRBD2. Unmatched junction bases numbered 12, after V lost 6 bases and J lost 2 bases. The CDR3 runs to 15 residues. Germline loops: CDR1 SQVTM, CDR2 ANQGSEA. CDR3 sequence (DNA): TGCAGCGTGACGGGACTAAGCGGAAGACAAGAGACCCAGTACTTC. Protein: CSVTGLSGRQETQYF.

V is TRBV29-1 and J is TRBJ1-1; D is uncertain. The CDR3 sequence is 11 residues long. CDR1 is SQVTM and CDR2 is ANQGSEA in the germline V gene. Trimming stripped 7 bases from V and 11 bases from J, with 17 bases between. CDR3 bases: TGCAGCGGAACCCGAAATATAATGGCTTTCTTT. Translating it yields CSGTRNIMAFF.